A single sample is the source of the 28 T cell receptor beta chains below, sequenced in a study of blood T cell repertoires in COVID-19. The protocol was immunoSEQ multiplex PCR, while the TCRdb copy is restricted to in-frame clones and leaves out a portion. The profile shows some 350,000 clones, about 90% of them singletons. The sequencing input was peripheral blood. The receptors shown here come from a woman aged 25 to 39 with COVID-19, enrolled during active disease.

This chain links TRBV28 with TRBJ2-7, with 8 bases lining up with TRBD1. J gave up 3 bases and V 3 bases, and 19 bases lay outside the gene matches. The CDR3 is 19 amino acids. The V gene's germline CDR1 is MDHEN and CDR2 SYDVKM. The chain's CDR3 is CASSFPPRTPGTGDYEQYF. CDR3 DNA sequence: TGTGCCAGCAGTTTCCCCCCCCGCACCCCCGGGACAGGTGACTACGAGCAGTACTTC.

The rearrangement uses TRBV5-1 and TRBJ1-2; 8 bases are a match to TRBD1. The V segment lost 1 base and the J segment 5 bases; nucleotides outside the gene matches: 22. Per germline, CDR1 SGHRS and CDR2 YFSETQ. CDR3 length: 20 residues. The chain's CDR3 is CASSLRPQGHQTGVDYGYTF. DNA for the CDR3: TGCGCCAGCAGCTTGCGACCACAAGGGCACCAGACAGGGGTAGATTATGGCTACACCTTC.

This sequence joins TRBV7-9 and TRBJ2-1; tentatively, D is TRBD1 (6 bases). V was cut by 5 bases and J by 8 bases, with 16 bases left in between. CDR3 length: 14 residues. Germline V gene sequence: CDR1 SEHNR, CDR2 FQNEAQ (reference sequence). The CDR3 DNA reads TGTGCCAGCAGCCAAGGGGGTCGGGAATATGAGCAGTTCTTC. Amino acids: CASSQGGREYEQFF.

The CDR3 reads CASSQGSGNEQYF. The CDR3 DNA follows: TGTGCCAGCAGCCAAGGTTCCGGGAACGAGCAGTACTTC. J is TRBJ2-7 and V is TRBV4-2; D may be TRBD2 (5 bases). Trimming removed 1 base at V and 5 bases at J, with 9 bases between. The CDR3 contains 13 residues. Germline values: CDR1 LGHNA, CDR2 YNFKEQ.

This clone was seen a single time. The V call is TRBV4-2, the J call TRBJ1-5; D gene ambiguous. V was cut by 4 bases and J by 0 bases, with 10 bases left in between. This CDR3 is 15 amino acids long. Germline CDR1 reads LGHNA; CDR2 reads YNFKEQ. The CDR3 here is CASSPREGSNQPQHF. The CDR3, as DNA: TGTGCCAGCAGCCCTCGGGAGGGTAGCAATCAGCCCCAGCATTTT.

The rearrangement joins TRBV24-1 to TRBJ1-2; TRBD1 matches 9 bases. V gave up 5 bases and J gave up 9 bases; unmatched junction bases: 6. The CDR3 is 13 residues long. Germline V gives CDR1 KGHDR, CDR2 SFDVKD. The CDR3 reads CATSAATGGSYTF. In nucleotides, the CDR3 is TGTGCCACCAGTGCGGCGACAGGGGGTAGCTACACCTTC.

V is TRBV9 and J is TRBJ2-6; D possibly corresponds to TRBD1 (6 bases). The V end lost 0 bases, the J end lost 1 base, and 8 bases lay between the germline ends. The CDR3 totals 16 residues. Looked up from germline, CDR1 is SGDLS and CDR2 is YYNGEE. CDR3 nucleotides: TGTGCCAGCAGCGTAGGAAGGGGGTCTGGGGCCAACGTCCTGACTTTC. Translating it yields CASSVGRGSGANVLTF.

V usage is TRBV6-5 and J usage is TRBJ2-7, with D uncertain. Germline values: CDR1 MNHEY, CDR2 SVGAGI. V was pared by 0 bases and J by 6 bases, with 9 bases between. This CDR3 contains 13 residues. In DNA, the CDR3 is TGTGCCAGCAGTTACTCGTACAGATCCGAGCAGTACGTC. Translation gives CASSYSYRSEQYV.

This CDR3 is CASSQGQGAKQPQHF. The CDR3 coding sequence is TGCGCCAGCAGCCAAGGACAGGGGGCGAAGCAGCCCCAGCATTTT. The genes are TRBV4-1 and TRBJ1-5; TRBD1 agrees at 10 bases. Unmatched junction bases numbered 4, after V lost 1 base and J lost 7 bases. The CDR3 covers 15 residues. In germline, CDR1 is MGHRA, CDR2 YSYEKL.

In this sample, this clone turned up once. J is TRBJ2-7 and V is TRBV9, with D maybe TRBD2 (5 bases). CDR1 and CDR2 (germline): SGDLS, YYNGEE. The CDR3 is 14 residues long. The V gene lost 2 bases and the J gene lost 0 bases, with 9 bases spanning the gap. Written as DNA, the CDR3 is TGTGCCAGCAGCGTGGGCGGGCCCTCCTACGAGCAGTACTTC. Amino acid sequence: CASSVGGPSYEQYF.

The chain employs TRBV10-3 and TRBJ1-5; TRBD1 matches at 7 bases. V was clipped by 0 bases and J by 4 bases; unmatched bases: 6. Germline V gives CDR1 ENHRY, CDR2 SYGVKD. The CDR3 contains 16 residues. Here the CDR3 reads CAISESNRGINQPQHF. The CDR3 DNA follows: TGTGCCATCAGTGAGTCGAACAGGGGTATAAATCAGCCCCAGCATTTT.

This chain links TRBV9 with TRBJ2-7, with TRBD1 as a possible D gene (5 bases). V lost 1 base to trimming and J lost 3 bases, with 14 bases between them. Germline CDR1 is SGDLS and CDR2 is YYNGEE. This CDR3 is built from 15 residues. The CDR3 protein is CASSVSTEPGYEQYF. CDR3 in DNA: TGTGCCAGCAGCGTATCGACAGAACCGGGCTACGAGCAGTACTTC. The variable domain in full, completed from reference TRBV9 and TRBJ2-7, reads DSGVTQTPKHLITATGQRVTLRCSPRSGDLSVYWYQQSLDQGLQFLIQYYNGEERAKGNILERFSAQQFPDLHSELNLSSLELGDSALYFCASSVSTEPGYEQYFGPGTRLTVT.

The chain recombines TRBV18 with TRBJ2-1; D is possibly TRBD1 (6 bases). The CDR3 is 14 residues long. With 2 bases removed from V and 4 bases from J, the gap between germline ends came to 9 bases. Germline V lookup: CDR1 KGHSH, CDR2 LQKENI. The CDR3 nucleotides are TGTGCCAGCTCACCATTGGGGGCATACAATGAGCAGTTCTTC. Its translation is CASSPLGAYNEQFF.

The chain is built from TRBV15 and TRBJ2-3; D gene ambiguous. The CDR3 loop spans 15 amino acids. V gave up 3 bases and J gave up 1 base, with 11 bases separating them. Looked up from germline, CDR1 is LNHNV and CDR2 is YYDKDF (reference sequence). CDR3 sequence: CATSRRATRTDTQYF. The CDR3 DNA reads TGTGCCACCAGCAGGCGCGCCACTCGCACAGATACGCAGTATTTT.

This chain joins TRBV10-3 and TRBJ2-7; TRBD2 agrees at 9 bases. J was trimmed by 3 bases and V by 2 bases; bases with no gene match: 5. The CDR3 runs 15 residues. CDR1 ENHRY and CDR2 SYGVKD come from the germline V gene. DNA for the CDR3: TGTGCCATCAGTGAGGGTTCTAGCGGGAACTACGAGCAGTACTTC. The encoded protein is CAISEGSSGNYEQYF.

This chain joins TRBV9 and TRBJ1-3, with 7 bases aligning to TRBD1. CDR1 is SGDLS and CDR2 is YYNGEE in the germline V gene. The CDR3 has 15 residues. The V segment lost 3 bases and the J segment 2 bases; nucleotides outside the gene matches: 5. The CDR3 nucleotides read TGTGCCAGCAGCGCCGCCGGGACAGCTGGAAACACCATATATTTT. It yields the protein CASSAAGTAGNTIYF.

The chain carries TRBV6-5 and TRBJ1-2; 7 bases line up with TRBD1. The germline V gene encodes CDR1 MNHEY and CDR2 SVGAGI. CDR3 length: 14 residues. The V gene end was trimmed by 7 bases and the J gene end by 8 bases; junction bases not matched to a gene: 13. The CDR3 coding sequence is TGTGCCAGCAAAACATTGGGACAGAATGTAGGCTACACCTTC. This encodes CASKTLGQNVGYTF.

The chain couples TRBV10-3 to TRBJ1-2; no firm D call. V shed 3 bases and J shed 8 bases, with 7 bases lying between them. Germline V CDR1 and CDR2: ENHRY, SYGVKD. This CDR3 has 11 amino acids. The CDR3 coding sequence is TGTGCCATCAGTGACGGGAACGGCTACACCTTC. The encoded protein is CAISDGNGYTF.

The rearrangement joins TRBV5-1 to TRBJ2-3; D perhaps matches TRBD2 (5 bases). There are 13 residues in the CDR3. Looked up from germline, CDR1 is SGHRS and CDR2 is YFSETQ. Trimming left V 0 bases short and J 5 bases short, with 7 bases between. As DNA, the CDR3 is TGCGCCAGCAGCTTGGTAGGGAGAGATACGCAGTATTTT. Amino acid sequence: CASSLVGRDTQYF.

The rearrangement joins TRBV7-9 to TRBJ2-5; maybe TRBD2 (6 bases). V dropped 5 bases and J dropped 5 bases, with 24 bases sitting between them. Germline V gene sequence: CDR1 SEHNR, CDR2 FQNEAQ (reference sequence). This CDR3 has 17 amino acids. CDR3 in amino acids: CASSPRGGAGTRETQYF. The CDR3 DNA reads TGTGCCAGCAGCCCCCGGGGCGGGGCGGGAACCAGGGAGACCCAGTACTTC.

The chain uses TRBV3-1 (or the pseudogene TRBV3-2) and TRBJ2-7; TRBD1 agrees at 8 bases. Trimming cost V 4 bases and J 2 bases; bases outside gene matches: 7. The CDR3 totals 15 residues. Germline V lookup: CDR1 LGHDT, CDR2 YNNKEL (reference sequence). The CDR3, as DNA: TGTGCCAGCAGCCCGCGACAGGGGAGTACCTACGAGCAGTACGTC. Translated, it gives CASSPRQGSTYEQYV.

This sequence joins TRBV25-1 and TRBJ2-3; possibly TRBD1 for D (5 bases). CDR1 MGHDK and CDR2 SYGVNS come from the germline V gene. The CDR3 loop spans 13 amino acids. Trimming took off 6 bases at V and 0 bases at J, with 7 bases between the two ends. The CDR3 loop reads CASSRTSTDTQYF. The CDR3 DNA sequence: TGTGCCAGCAGCAGGACAAGCACAGATACGCAGTATTTT. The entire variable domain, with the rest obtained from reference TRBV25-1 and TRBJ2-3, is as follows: EADIYQTPRYLVIGTGKKITLECSQTMGHDKMYWYQQDPGMELHLIHYSYGVNSTEKGDLSSESTVSRIRTEHFPLTLESARPSHTSQYLCASSRTSTDTQYFGPGTRLTVL.

The CDR3 protein is CATSDGVSYGYTF. CDR3 coding DNA: TGTGCCACCAGTGATGGAGTAAGCTATGGCTACACCTTC. This sequence joins TRBV24-1 and TRBJ1-2; D is undetermined. Germline CDR1 and CDR2: KGHDR and SFDVKD. This CDR3 spans 13 amino acids. Between the trimmed V and J ends, which lost 3 bases and 4 bases, there was a span of 8 bases.

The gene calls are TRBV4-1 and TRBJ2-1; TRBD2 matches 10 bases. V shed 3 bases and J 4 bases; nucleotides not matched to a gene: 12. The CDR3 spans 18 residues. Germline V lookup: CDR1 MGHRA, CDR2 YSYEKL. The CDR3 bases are TGCGCCAGCAGCCAGGGGACTACGCGACTAGCGGGTTACAATGAGCAGTTCTTC. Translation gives CASSQGTTRLAGYNEQFF.

In DNA, the CDR3 is TGTGCCAGCAGTTTAGACCAGTATGGCTACACCTTC. It specifies CASSLDQYGYTF. The V gene is TRBV12-3 or TRBV12-4, the J gene TRBJ1-2; no clear D gene. The length of the CDR3 is 12 residues. Trimming stripped 1 base from V and 5 bases from J, with 5 bases between.

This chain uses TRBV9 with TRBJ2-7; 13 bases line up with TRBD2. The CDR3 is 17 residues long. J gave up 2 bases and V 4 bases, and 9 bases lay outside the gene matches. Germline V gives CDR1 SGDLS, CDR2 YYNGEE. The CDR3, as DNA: TGTGCCAGCAGCCCATACGGGACTAGCGGGATTCCCTACGAGCAGTACTTC. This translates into CASSPYGTSGIPYEQYF.

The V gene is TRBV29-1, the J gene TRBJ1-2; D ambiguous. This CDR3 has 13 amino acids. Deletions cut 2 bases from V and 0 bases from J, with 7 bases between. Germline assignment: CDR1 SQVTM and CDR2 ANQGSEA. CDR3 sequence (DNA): TGCAGCGTTGAAAAACCGGCTAACTATGGCTACACCTTC. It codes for CSVEKPANYGYTF.

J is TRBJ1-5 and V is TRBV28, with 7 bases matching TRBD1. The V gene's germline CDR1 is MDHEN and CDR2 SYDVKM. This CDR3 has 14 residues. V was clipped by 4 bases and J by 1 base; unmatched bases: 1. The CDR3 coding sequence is TGTGCCAGCAGTTCGGGACAGAGCAATCAGCCCCAGCATTTT. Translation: CASSSGQSNQPQHF.